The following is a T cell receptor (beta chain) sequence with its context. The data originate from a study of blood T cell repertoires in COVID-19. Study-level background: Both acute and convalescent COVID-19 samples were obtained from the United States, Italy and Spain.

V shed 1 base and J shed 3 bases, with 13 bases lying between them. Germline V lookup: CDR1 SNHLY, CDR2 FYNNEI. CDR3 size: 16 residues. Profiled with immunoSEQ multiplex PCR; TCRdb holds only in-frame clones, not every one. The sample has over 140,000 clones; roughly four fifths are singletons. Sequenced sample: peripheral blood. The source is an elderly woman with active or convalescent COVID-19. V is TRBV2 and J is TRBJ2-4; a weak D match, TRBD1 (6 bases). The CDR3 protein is CASSEERGSSKNIQYF. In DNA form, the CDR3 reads TGTGCCAGCAGTGAAGAGAGGGGGAGTAGCAAAAACATTCAGTACTTC.